The next 17 T cell receptor beta chains were all read from a single sample in a study of neurological immune-mediated disorders. TCRdb used MiXCR to reprocess the 5' RACE reads, holding one entry per CDR3 protein. Of about 74,000 distinct CDR3 sequences listed, approximately 5.2% were seen once; the top ten hold about 8%. The sample comprised PBMCs. The origin of the receptors is a man between 18 and 29 years old with multiple sclerosis.

By sample share, this clonotype is medium-sized (0.01 to 0.1%). The chain is built from TRBV12-3 or TRBV12-4 and TRBJ1-5; D is unclear. The CDR3 has 15 amino acids. V was clipped by 6 bases and J by 0 bases, with 12 bases between them. CDR3 coding DNA: TGTGCCAGCAGCCAGAGTCATTATAGCAATCAGCCCCAGCATTTT. Protein product: CASSQSHYSNQPQHF.

At least ten counts were recorded for this clonotype. The chain recombines TRBV5-1 with TRBJ2-2; D could derive from TRBD1 or TRBD2 (5 bases each). Trimming left V 4 bases short and J 1 base short, with 14 bases between. Germline loops: CDR1 SGHRS, CDR2 YFSETQ. CDR3 length equals 16 residues. The CDR3 nucleotides are TGCGCCAGCAGCCGTCCGGGACGGCAGAACACCGGGGAGCTGTTTTTT. Translated, it gives CASSRPGRQNTGELFF.

At least ten counts were recorded for this clonotype. The J gene is TRBJ2-4, the V gene TRBV20-1; 12 bases are shared with TRBD2. Trimming at V came to 2 bases and at J to 8 bases, leaving 16 bases not matched to a gene. The CDR3 has 18 amino acids. The V gene's germline CDR1 is DFQATT and CDR2 SNEGSKA (reference sequence). This CDR3 reads CSARYYELAGGAKHIQYF. The CDR3 DNA sequence: TGCAGTGCTAGATACTACGAGCTAGCGGGGGGGGCGAAGCACATTCAGTACTTC.

The DNA of the CDR3 is TGTGCCAGCAGTGGAAACTCCTACGAGCAGTACTTC. It encodes CASSGNSYEQYF. This chain joins TRBV5-5 and TRBJ2-7; no definite D call. The CDR3 is 12 residues long. CDR1 and CDR2 from the germline V gene are SGHKS and YYEKEE (reference sequence). Deletions cut 5 bases from V and 0 bases from J, with 6 bases between.

The table lists this clonotype with many counts. V gene TRBV7-9 combines with J gene TRBJ2-1, with TRBD2 matching 8 bases. Trimming cost V 7 bases and J 9 bases; bases outside gene matches: 14. Germline lookup yields CDR1 SEHNR and CDR2 FQNEAQ (reference sequence). The CDR3 spans 15 residues. The CDR3: CASTSPGTSNREQFF. In DNA form, the CDR3 reads TGTGCCAGCACCTCTCCCGGGACTAGTAATCGTGAGCAGTTCTTC.

The sample holds many counts of this clonotype. The rearrangement uses TRBV13 and TRBJ2-3; 12 positions agree with TRBD1. Trimming removed 4 bases from V and 4 bases from J; junction bases left unmatched: 3. The germline CDR1 and CDR2 sequences are PRHDT and FYEKMQ (reference sequence). The CDR3 length is 15 residues. The CDR3 DNA sequence: TGTGCCAGCAGCTCGGGACAGGGGGCCGCAGATACGCAGTATTTT. Amino acids: CASSSGQGAADTQYF.

This clonotype was recorded at least ten times. The chain couples TRBV29-1 to TRBJ2-1; D ambiguous. V lost 4 bases, J lost 0 bases, and 7 bases lay in between. The germline gives CDR1 SQVTM, CDR2 ANQGSEA. This CDR3 comprises 13 residues. The CDR3 reads CSVGQDSYNEQFF. CDR3 sequence (DNA): TGCAGCGTTGGGCAGGACTCCTACAATGAGCAGTTCTTC.

This clonotype has a count of ten or more. The J gene is TRBJ2-2, the V gene TRBV12-3 or TRBV12-4; TRBD1 matches at 9 bases. The CDR3 spans 15 residues. The V segment lost 6 bases and the J segment 6 bases; nucleotides outside the gene matches: 8. The CDR3 region is CASRQGTGTPGELFF. The CDR3, as DNA: TGTGCCAGCAGACAAGGGACAGGGACGCCCGGGGAGCTGTTTTTT.

Ten or more counts support this clonotype. V gene TRBV4-2 combines with J gene TRBJ1-1, with unresolved D. The CDR3 runs 15 residues. Trimming took 1 base from V and 8 from J, leaving 17 bases between them. CDR1 and CDR2 from the germline V gene are LGHNA and YNFKEQ. CDR3 bases: TGTGCCAGCAGCCAAGGACCGGATGGATTGGGGGAAGCTTTCTTT. Translated: CASSQGPDGLGEAFF.

J is TRBJ2-5 and V is TRBV7-6, with D possibly TRBD1 on 6 matching bases. Trimming took 5 bases from V and 0 from J, leaving 16 bases between them. Germline V gene lookup returns CDR1 SGHVS and CDR2 FNYEAQ. The CDR3 is made up of 16 amino acids. CDR3 protein: CASSPSRTAHQETQYF. Written as DNA, the CDR3 is TGTGCCAGCAGCCCGAGCCGGACAGCGCACCAAGAGACCCAGTACTTC.

This clonotype has a count of ten or more. The chain uses TRBV7-8 and TRBJ2-5, with 10 nucleotides matching TRBD1. V shed 5 bases, J shed 5 bases, and the junction held 5 bases outside the gene matches. The germline gives CDR1 SGHVS, CDR2 FQNEAQ. CDR3 length: 14 residues. This chain's CDR3 is CASSPEGQGETQYF. The CDR3 nucleotides are TGTGCCAGCAGCCCGGAGGGACAGGGGGAGACCCAGTACTTC.

This clonotype was seen at least ten times. The rearrangement uses TRBV6-1 and TRBJ2-7; 12 bases align to TRBD2. Per germline, CDR1 MNHNS and CDR2 SASEGT. The CDR3 contains 16 residues. J was trimmed by 6 bases and V by 2 bases; bases with no gene match: 8. The CDR3 here is CASSENHPLAGGEQYF. As DNA, the CDR3 is TGTGCCAGCAGTGAAAATCATCCACTAGCGGGGGGCGAGCAGTACTTC.

This clonotype was seen many times. The chain recombines TRBV27 with TRBJ1-1; perhaps TRBD1 as D (5 bases). V was cut by 2 bases and J by 4 bases, with 8 bases left in between. The length of the CDR3 is 13 residues. Germline CDR1 is MNHEY and CDR2 is SMNVEV (reference sequence). Written as DNA, the CDR3 is TGTGCCAGCAGTTTAGCGGGGCTCACTGAAGCTTTCTTT. Translation gives CASSLAGLTEAFF.

At least ten counts were recorded for this clonotype. CDR3 DNA: TGCGCCAGCAGCTCAACCCGGGACAGGGACTACGAGCAGTACTTC. Its translation is CASSSTRDRDYEQYF. This chain links TRBV5-1 with TRBJ2-7, with 9 bases matching TRBD1. This CDR3 spans 15 amino acids. V was pared by 3 bases and J by 3 bases, with 7 bases of the junction left unmatched. CDR1 SGHRS and CDR2 YFSETQ come from the germline V gene.

This clonotype showed up many times. The V gene is TRBV2, the J gene TRBJ1-1, with a weak D call TRBD1 (6 bases). This CDR3 has 12 amino acids. Germline CDR1 SNHLY, CDR2 FYNNEI. With 6 bases removed from V and 8 bases from J, the gap between germline ends came to 13 bases. As DNA, the CDR3 is TGTGCCAGCAGGCCTGGGGGGGGCGAAGCTTTCTTT. Protein sequence: CASRPGGGEAFF.

The V gene is TRBV28, the J gene TRBJ2-3; tentatively, D is TRBD2 (5 bases). V dropped 6 bases and J dropped 6 bases, with 16 bases sitting between them. In germline, CDR1 is MDHEN, CDR2 SYDVKM. The CDR3 covers 14 residues. The CDR3 region is CASSLGDYSDTQYF. CDR3 nucleotides: TGTGCCAGCAGCTTAGGAGACTATTCGGATACGCAGTATTTT.

This clonotype showed up many times. The rearrangement links TRBV5-4 to TRBJ2-1; the D call may be TRBD1 or TRBD2 (6 bases each). V lost 2 bases, J lost 5 bases, and 14 bases lay in between. The germline gives CDR1 SGHNT, CDR2 YYREEE (reference sequence). This CDR3 has 15 amino acids. For the CDR3, the DNA is TGTGCCAGCAGCTTTAGCGGACAGCAGGACAATGAGCAGTTCTTC. Residues: CASSFSGQQDNEQFF.